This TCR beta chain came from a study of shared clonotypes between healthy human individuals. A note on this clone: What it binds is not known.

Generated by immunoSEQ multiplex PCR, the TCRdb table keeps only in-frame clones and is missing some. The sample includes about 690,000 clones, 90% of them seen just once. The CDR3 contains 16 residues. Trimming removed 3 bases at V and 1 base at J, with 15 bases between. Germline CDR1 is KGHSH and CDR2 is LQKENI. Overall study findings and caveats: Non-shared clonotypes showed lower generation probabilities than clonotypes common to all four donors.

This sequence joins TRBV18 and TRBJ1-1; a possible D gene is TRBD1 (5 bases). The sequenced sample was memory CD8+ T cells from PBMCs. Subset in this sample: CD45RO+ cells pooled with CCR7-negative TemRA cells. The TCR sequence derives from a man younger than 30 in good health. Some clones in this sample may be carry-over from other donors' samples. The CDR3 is CASSPTEGPWNTEAFF. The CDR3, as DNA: TGTGCCAGCTCACCTACTGAGGGACCGTGGAACACTGAAGCTTTCTTT.